This passage covers 17 T cell receptor beta chains from one sample sequenced in a study of T cell repertoires in cytomegalovirus infection. MiXCR, applied by TCRdb to the reads, yields one record per CDR3 protein. The table records approximately 76,000 distinct CDR3 sequences, 35% to 45% of them present only once. The antigens for these receptors are not known. The sample here was CD8+ T cells from cultured PBMCs, taken from culture after CMV antigen stimulation. These TCRs come from a human donor in good health (CMV status not recorded). Some clones in this sample may be carry-over from other donors' samples.

The chain combines TRBV6-2 or TRBV6-3 with TRBJ1-1, with TRBD1 as a possible D gene (6 bases). The length of the CDR3 is 15 residues. Germline-derived CDR1 and CDR2 are MNHEY and SVGEGT. V lost 4 bases, J lost 0 bases, and 12 bases lay in between. Here the CDR3 reads CASSSTGKLNTEAFF. Here the CDR3 DNA reads TGTGCCAGCAGTTCAACAGGGAAATTGAACACTGAAGCTTTCTTT.

The chain carries TRBV19 and TRBJ1-1; D might be TRBD1 (6 bases). Trimming cost V 0 bases and J 5 bases, with 13 bases left between them. The CDR3 length is 15 residues. The V gene's germline CDR1 is LNHDA and CDR2 SQIVND (reference sequence). The DNA for the CDR3 is TGTGCCAGTAGTATAGAGGGACACGCGATAACTGAAGCTTTCTTT. This encodes CASSIEGHAITEAFF.

The table lists this clonotype with a few counts. The gene calls are TRBV2 and TRBJ1-3; 7 bases align to TRBD1. Trimming took 4 bases from V and 0 from J; bases not matched to a gene: 9. The CDR3 consists of 17 residues. Germline V CDR1 and CDR2: SNHLY, FYNNEI. In DNA form, the CDR3 reads TGTGCCAGCAGTGCCTCACGGGACAGACTCTCTGGAAACACCATATATTTT. Its protein product is CASSASRDRLSGNTIYF.

This chain uses TRBV6-1 with TRBJ1-4; maybe TRBD1 (5 bases). CDR1 and CDR2 from the germline V gene are MNHNS and SASEGT. CDR3 length equals 15 residues. Trimming took off 0 bases at V and 5 bases at J, with 10 bases between the two ends. The chain's CDR3 is CASSEAQGTNEKLFF. DNA for the CDR3: TGTGCCAGCAGTGAAGCCCAGGGTACGAATGAAAAACTGTTTTTT.

This clonotype was observed a handful of times. The V call is TRBV7-8, the J call TRBJ1-6, with D unclear. The CDR3 has 15 residues. Germline V gene data show CDR1 as SGHVS and CDR2 as FQNEAQ. V was shortened by 0 bases and J by 3 bases, with 6 bases between the two germline ends. Here the CDR3 reads CASSLAGDYNSPLHF. CDR3 bases: TGTGCCAGCAGCTTAGCGGGAGACTATAATTCACCCCTCCACTTT.

Only a few counts were recorded for this clonotype. CDR3: CASSPQGLAGPQETQYF. CDR3 bases: TGTGCCAGCAGCCCCCAGGGACTAGCGGGGCCCCAAGAGACCCAGTACTTC. The chain has TRBV3-1 and TRBJ2-5; 13 bases match TRBD2. Trimming took 4 bases from V and 1 from J; bases not matched to a gene: 6. This CDR3 has 17 amino acids. Germline CDR1 is LGHDT and CDR2 is YNNKEL (reference sequence).

The chain recombines TRBV5-6 with TRBJ2-7; TRBD2 matches 9 bases. The CDR3 is 15 amino acids. Germline assignment: CDR1 SGHDT and CDR2 YYEEEE. The V segment lost 3 bases and the J segment 2 bases; nucleotides outside the gene matches: 6. The DNA for the CDR3 is TGTGCCAGCAGCTGGGGATTAGCGGGGGCCTACGAGCAGTACTTC. It is translated as CASSWGLAGAYEQYF.

The genes are TRBV7-6 and TRBJ1-5; perhaps TRBD1 as D (6 bases). The length of the CDR3 is 14 residues. Per germline, CDR1 SGHVS and CDR2 FNYEAQ. V was shortened by 4 bases and J by 5 bases, with 12 bases between the two germline ends. The CDR3 nucleotides are TGTGCCAGCAGCTCACAGGGACTCGATCAGCCCCAGCATTTT. It yields the protein CASSSQGLDQPQHF.

This chain uses TRBV12-3 or TRBV12-4 with TRBJ1-1, with 8 positions matching TRBD1. The CDR3 extends over 14 amino acids. V lost 6 bases and J lost 2; bases outside the gene matches: 5. CDR3 region: CASRVQGANTEAFF. The CDR3 region has the DNA TGTGCCAGCAGGGTCCAGGGGGCAAACACTGAAGCTTTCTTT.

This clonotype showed up just a few times. The CDR3 region has the DNA TGTGCCAGCAGTGAAGCGCTGGAGTTTTCGTGGCCCCGACAGCCCCAGCATTTT. Translation gives CASSEALEFSWPRQPQHF. This sequence joins TRBV6-1 and TRBJ1-5; the D is unclear. CDR3 length: 18 residues. Germline V gene lookup returns CDR1 MNHNS and CDR2 SASEGT. Trimming cost V 0 bases and J 7 bases, with 22 bases left between them.

V is TRBV18 and J is TRBJ2-1; the D call may be TRBD1 or TRBD2 (7 bases each). Between the trimmed V and J ends, which lost 2 bases and 8 bases, there was a span of 16 bases. Germline V gene sequence: CDR1 KGHSH, CDR2 LQKENI. CDR3 length: 15 residues. The CDR3 loop reads CASSPTRGGPDEQFF. For the CDR3, the DNA is TGTGCCAGCTCACCAACCAGGGGGGGACCGGATGAGCAGTTCTTC. Full variable domain (remainder filled in from reference TRBV18 and TRBJ2-1): NAGVMQNPRHLVRRRGQEARLRCSPMKGHSHVYWYRQLPEEGLKFMVYLQKENIIDESGMPKERFSAEFPKEGPSILRIQQVVRGDSAAYFCASSPTRGGPDEQFFGPGTRLTVL.

This clonotype was counted once. J is TRBJ1-5 and V is TRBV2; the D gene is possibly TRBD1 (5 bases). Looked up from germline, CDR1 is SNHLY and CDR2 is FYNNEI. Between the trimmed V and J ends, which lost 5 bases and 7 bases, there was a span of 18 bases. The CDR3 totals 15 residues. The CDR3 DNA reads as TGTGCCAGCAGTCCTACCCCGGGGGGGTGGCAGCCCCAGCATTTT. Its translation is CASSPTPGGWQPQHF.

The V and J genes are TRBV6-5 and TRBJ2-3; tentative D call: TRBD2 (5 bases). Germline CDR1 MNHEY, CDR2 SVGAGI. This CDR3 has 15 residues. Trimming took 11 bases from V and 6 from J, leaving 24 bases between them. CDR3 sequence reads: CAASTSGTVWDTQYF. The CDR3 DNA reads as TGTGCCGCTAGCACGTCCGGAACTGTTTGGGATACGCAGTATTTT.

The chain recombines TRBV27 with TRBJ1-4, with D uncertain. This CDR3 has 14 residues. Germline CDR1 is MNHEY and CDR2 is SMNVEV (reference sequence). Trimming removed 0 bases at V and 3 bases at J, with 5 bases between. The CDR3 DNA reads TGTGCCAGCAGTTTATCTCGTTCTAATGAAAAACTGTTTTTT. Translating it yields CASSLSRSNEKLFF.

V is TRBV7-6 and J is TRBJ2-7, with 10 bases fitting TRBD1. Germline-derived CDR1 and CDR2 are SGHVS and FNYEAQ. This CDR3 has 15 residues. V shed 4 bases and J 0 bases; nucleotides not matched to a gene: 3. The CDR3 region has the DNA TGTGCCAGCAGCTCGACAGGGGGCTTCTCCTACGAGCAGTACTTC. Encoded protein: CASSSTGGFSYEQYF. The variable domain in full, completed from reference TRBV7-6 and TRBJ2-7, reads GAGVSQSPRYKVTKRGQDVALRCDPISGHVSLYWYRQALGQGPEFLTYFNYEAQQDKSGLPNDRFSAERPEGSISTLTIQRTEQRDSAMYRCASSSTGGFSYEQYFGPGTRLTVT.

The rearrangement joins TRBV7-2 to TRBJ1-6; D remains ambiguous. Germline V gene data show CDR1 as SGHTA and CDR2 as FQGNSA. Trimming pared 1 base from V and 7 bases from J, leaving 8 bases between. The CDR3 is made up of 14 amino acids. CDR3 DNA sequence: TGTGCCAGCAGCTTAGGTCAGAGGAATTCACCCCTCCACTTT. This gives the protein CASSLGQRNSPLHF. The full variable domain, in which reference TRBV7-2 and TRBJ1-6 provide the parts outside the CDR3, is GAGVSQSPSNKVTEKGKDVELRCDPISGHTALYWYRQSLGQGLEFLIYFQGNSAPDKSGLPSDRFSAERTGGSVSTLTIQRTQQEDSAVYLCASSLGQRNSPLHFGNGTRLTVT.

The V and J genes are TRBV12-3 or TRBV12-4 and TRBJ2-3, with 9 bases that match TRBD2. With V trimmed by 5 bases and J by 6 bases, 9 bases remained unmatched. This CDR3 is 15 amino acids long. The CDR3 loop is CASSLSAGGLDTQYF. The CDR3 DNA reads TGTGCCAGCAGTCTGAGCGCGGGGGGGCTTGATACGCAGTATTTT.